This TCR beta chain was captured by sequencing in a study of T-cell reconstitution after alpha-beta-depleted transplantation in children. Study-level results: Once a year had passed after transplant, T-cell counts and diversity came mostly from newly produced T cells. Expanded graft clones numbering several hundred reportedly gave rise to alpha-beta T cells about two months after transplant. For some patients, TCRbeta diversity was high at day 60 because of recipient T cells and thymic progenitors that survived.

This clonotype was detected only a few times. No antigen is known for it. Germline CDR1 SQVTM, CDR2 ANQGSEA. The CDR3 consists of 13 residues. V shed 4 bases and J 0 bases; nucleotides not matched to a gene: 0. Using unique molecular identifiers, the investigators prepared the TCRbeta library. From the PCR reads, TCRdb called clonotypes with MiXCR, one entry per CDR3 protein. Of roughly 790,000 distinct CDR3 sequences in the sample, approximately 15% were seen once. The V and J genes are TRBV29-1 and TRBJ1-1; 9 bases align to TRBD1. The sequences come from PBMCs, mostly from graft donor cells, collected 360 days after TCRalphabeta/CD19-depleted stem cell transplant. The sequence derives from a male patient between 5 and 17 years old who had a stem cell transplant for acute lymphoblastic leukemia, so the T cells may come from the graft donor. CDR3 loop: CSVGDRVNTEAFF. DNA for the CDR3: TGCAGCGTTGGGGACAGGGTGAACACTGAAGCTTTCTTT.